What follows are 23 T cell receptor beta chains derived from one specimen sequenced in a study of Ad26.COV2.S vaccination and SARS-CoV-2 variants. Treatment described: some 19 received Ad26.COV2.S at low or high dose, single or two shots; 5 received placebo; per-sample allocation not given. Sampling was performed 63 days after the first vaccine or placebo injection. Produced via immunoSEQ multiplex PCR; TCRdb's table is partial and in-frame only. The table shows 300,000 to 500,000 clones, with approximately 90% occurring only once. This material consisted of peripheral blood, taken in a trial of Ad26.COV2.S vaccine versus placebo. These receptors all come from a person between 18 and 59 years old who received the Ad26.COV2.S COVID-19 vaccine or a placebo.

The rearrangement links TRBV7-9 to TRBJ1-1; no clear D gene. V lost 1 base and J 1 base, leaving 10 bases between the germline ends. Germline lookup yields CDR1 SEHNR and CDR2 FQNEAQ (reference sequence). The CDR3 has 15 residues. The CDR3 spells CASSLGLGWNTEAFF. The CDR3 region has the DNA TGTGCCAGCAGCTTAGGACTGGGATGGAACACTGAAGCTTTCTTT.

The CDR3 sequence: CASSQDRQKQYF. In DNA, the CDR3 is TGTGCCAGCAGCCAGGATCGGCAAAAGCAGTACTTC. This chain links TRBV3-1 (or the pseudogene TRBV3-2) with TRBJ2-7; unclear D gene. Looked up from germline, CDR1 is LGHDT and CDR2 is YNNKEL (reference sequence). There are 12 residues in the CDR3. V was pared by 3 bases and J by 8 bases, with 11 bases between.

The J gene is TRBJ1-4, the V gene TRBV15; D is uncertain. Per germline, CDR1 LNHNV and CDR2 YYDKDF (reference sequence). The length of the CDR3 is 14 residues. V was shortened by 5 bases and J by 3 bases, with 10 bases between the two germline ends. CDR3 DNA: TGTGCCACCAGCCTCAGGAAGGCTAATGAAAAACTGTTTTTT. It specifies CATSLRKANEKLFF. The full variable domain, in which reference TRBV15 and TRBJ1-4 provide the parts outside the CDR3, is DAMVIQNPRYQVTQFGKPVTLSCSQTLNHNVMYWYQQKSSQAPKLLFHYYDKDFNNEADTPDNFQSRRPNTSFCFLDIRSPGLGDTAMYLCATSLRKANEKLFFGSGTQLSVL.

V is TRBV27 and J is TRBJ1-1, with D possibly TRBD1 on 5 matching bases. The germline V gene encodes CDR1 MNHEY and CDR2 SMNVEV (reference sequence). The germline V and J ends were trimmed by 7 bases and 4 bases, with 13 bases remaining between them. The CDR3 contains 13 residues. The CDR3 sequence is CASIPGGFTEAFF. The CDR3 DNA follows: TGTGCCAGCATCCCCGGGGGGTTCACTGAAGCTTTCTTT.

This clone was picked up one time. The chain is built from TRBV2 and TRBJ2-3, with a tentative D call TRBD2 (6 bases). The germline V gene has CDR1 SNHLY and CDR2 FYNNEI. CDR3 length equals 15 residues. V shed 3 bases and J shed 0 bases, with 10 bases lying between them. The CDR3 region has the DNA TGTGCCAGCAGTGAGTGGCGGGGCAGCACAGATACGCAGTATTTT. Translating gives CASSEWRGSTDTQYF.

CDR3 in amino acids: CASSAGTGTNEQYF. In DNA form, the CDR3 reads TGTGCCAGTAGTGCCGGGACGGGAACGAACGAGCAGTACTTC. The chain couples TRBV19 to TRBJ2-7; D possibly uses TRBD1 or TRBD2 (5 bases each). The V end lost 5 bases, the J end lost 5 bases, and 16 bases lay between the germline ends. The V gene's germline CDR1 is LNHDA and CDR2 SQIVND (reference sequence). CDR3 length equals 14 residues.

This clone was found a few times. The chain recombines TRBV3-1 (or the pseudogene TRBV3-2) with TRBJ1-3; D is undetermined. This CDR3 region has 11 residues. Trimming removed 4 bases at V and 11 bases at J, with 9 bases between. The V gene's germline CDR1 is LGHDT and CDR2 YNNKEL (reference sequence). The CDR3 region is CASSLLPSIYF. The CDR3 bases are TGTGCCAGCAGCCTCCTTCCCTCCATATATTTT.

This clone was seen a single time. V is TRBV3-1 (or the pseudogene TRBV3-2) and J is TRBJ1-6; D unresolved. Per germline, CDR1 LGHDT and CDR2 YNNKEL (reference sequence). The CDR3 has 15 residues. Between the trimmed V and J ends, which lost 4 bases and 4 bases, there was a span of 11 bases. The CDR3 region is CASSPERGYNSPLHF. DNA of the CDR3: TGTGCCAGCAGCCCCGAACGGGGATATAATTCACCCCTCCACTTT.

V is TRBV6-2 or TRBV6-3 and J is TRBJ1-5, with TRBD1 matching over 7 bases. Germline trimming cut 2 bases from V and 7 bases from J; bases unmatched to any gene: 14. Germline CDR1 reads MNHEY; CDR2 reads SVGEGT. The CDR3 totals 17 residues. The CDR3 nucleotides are TGTGCCAGCAGTTACCCTACCGTCCGGACAGGAACGCAGCCCCAGCATTTT. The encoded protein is CASSYPTVRTGTQPQHF.

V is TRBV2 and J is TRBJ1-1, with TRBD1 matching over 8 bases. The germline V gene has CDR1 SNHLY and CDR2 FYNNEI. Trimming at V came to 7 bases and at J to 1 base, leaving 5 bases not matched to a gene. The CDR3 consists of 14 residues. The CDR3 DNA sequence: TGTGCCAGCATAAGACAGGGGCAGAACACTGAAGCTTTCTTT. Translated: CASIRQGQNTEAFF. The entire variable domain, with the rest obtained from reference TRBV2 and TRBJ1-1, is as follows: EPEVTQTPSHQVTQMGQEVILRCVPISNHLYFYWYRQILGQKVEFLVSFYNNEISEKSEIFDDQFSVERPDGSNFTLKIRSTKLEDSAMYFCASIRQGQNTEAFFGQGTRLTVV.

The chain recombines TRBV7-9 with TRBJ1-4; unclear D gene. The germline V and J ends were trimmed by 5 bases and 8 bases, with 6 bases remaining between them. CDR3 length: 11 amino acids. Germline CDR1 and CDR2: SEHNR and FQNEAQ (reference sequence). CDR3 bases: TGTGCCAGCAGCATGACAGAAAAACTGTTTTTT. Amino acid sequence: CASSMTEKLFF.

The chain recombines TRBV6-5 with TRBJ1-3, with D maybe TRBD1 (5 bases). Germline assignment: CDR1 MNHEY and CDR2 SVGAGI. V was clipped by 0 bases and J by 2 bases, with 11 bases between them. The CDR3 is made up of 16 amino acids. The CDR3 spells CASSYSGPSPGNTIYF. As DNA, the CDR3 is TGTGCCAGCAGTTACTCGGGGCCTTCGCCTGGAAACACCATATATTTT.

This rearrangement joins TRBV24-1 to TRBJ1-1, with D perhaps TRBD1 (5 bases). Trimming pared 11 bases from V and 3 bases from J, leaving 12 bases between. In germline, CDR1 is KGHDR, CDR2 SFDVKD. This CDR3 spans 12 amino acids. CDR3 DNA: TGTGCCAAAGACAGATCACACACTGAAGCTTTCTTT. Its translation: CAKDRSHTEAFF.

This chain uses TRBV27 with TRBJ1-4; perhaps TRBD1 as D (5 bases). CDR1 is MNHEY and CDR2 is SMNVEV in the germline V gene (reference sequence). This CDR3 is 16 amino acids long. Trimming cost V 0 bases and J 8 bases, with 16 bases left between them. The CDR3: CASSLSGARVQEKLFF. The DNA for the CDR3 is TGTGCCAGCAGTTTATCCGGGGCGCGAGTACAGGAAAAACTGTTTTTT.

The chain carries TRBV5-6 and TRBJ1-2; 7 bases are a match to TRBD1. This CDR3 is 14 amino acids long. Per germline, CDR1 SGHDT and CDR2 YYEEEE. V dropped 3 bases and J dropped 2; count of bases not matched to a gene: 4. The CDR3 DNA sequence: TGTGCCAGCAGCTATAGGGACAGAAACTATGGCTACACCTTC. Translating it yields CASSYRDRNYGYTF. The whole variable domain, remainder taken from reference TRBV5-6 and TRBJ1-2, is DAGVTQSPTHLIKTRGQQVTLRCSPKSGHDTVSWYQQALGQGPQFIFQYYEEEERQRGNFPDRFSGHQFPNYSSELNVNALLLGDSALYLCASSYRDRNYGYTFGSGTRLTVV.

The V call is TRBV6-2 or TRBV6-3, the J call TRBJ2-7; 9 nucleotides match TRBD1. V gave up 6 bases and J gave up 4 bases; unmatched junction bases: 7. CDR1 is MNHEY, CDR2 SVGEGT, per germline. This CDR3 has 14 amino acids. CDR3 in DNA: TGTGCCAGCAGCCCCGGGACAGGGTATTACGAGCAGTACTTC. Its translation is CASSPGTGYYEQYF.

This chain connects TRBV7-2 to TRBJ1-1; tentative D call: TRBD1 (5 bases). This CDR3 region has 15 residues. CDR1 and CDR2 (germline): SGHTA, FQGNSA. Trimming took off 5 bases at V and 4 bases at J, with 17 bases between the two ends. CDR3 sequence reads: CASSAHKGTGTEAFF. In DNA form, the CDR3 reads TGTGCCAGCAGCGCACACAAGGGGACGGGCACTGAAGCTTTCTTT.

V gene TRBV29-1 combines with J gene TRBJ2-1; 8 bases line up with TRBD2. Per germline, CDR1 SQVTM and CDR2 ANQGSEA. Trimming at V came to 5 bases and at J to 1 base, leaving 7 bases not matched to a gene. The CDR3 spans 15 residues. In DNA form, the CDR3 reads TGCAGCGTTCGTGGGACTAGGTCTTCCTACAATGAGCAGTTCTTC. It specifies CSVRGTRSSYNEQFF.

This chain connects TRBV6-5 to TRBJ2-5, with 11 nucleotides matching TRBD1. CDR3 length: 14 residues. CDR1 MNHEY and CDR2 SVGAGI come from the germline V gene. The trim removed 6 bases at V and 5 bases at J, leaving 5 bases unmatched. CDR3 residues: CASSRTGGAETQYF. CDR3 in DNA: TGTGCCAGCAGCCGGACAGGGGGCGCGGAGACCCAGTACTTC.

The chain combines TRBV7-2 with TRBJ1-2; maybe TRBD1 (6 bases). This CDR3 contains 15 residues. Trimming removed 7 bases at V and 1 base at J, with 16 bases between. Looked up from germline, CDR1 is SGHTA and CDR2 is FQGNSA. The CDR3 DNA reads TGTGCCAGCACGGAAGGGGGGGGTTTTAACTATGGCTACACCTTC. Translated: CASTEGGGFNYGYTF.

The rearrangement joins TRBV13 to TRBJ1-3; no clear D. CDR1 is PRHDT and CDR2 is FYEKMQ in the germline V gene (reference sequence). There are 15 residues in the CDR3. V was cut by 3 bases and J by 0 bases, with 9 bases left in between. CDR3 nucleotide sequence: TGTGCCAGCAGCTTTCCGACGGGCTCTGGAAACACCATATATTTT. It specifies CASSFPTGSGNTIYF. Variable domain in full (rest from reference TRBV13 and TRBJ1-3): AAGVIQSPRHLIKEKRETATLKCYPIPRHDTVYWYQQGPGQDPQFLISFYEKMQSDKGSIPDRFSAQQFSDYHSELNMSSLELGDSALYFCASSFPTGSGNTIYFGEGSWLTVV.

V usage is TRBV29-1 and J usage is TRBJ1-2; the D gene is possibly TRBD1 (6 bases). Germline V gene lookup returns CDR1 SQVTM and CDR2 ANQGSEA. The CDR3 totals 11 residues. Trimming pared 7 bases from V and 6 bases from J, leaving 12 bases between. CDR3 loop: CSGGGAHGYTF. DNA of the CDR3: TGCAGCGGAGGGGGGGCCCATGGCTACACCTTC.

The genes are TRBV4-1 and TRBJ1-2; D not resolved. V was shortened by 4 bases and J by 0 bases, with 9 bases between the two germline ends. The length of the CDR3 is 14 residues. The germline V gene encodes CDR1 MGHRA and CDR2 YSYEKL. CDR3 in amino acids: CASSLEPANYGYTF. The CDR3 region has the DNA TGCGCCAGCAGCCTCGAGCCAGCTAACTATGGCTACACCTTC.